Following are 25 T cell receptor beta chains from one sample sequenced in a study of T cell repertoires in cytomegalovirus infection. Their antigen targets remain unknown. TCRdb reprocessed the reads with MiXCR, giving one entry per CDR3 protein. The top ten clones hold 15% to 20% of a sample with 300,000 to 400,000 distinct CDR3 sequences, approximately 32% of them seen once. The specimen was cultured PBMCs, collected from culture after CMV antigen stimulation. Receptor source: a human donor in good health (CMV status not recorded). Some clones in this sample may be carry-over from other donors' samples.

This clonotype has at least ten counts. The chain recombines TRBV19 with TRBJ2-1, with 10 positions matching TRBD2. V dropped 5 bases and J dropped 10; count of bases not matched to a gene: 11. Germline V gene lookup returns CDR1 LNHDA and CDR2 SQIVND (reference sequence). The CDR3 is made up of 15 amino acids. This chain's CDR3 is CASSPGLALRGEQFF. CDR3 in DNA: TGTGCCAGTAGTCCGGGACTAGCGCTCCGGGGCGAGCAGTTCTTC. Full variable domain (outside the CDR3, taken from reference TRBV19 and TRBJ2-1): DGGITQSPKYLFRKEGQNVTLSCEQNLNHDAMYWYRQDPGQGLRLIYYSQIVNDFQKGDIAEGYSVSREKKESFPLTVTSAQKNPTAFYLCASSPGLALRGEQFFGPGTRLTVL.

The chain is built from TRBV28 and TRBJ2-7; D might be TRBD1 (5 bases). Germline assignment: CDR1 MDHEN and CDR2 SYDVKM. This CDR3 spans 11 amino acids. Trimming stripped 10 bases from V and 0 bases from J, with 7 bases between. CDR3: CAIRGSYEQYF. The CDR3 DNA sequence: TGTGCCATTAGGGGCTCCTACGAGCAGTACTTC. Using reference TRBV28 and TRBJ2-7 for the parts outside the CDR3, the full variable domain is DVKVTQSSRYLVKRTGEKVFLECVQDMDHENMFWYRQDPGLGLRLIYFSYDVKMKEKGDIPEGYSVSREKKERFSLILESASTNQTSMYLCAIRGSYEQYFGPGTRLTVT.

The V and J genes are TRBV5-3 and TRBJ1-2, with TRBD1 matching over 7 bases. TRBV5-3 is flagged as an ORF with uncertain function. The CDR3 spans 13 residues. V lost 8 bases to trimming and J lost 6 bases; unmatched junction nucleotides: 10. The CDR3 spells CASSPGQMDGYTF. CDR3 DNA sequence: TGTGCCAGCAGCCCGGGACAGATGGATGGCTACACCTTC.

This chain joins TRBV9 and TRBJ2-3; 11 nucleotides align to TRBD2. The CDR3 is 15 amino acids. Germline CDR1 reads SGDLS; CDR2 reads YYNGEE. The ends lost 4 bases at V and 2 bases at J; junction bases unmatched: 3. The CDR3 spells CASSPTSGVTDTQYF. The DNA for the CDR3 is TGTGCCAGCAGCCCGACTAGCGGGGTCACAGATACGCAGTATTTT.

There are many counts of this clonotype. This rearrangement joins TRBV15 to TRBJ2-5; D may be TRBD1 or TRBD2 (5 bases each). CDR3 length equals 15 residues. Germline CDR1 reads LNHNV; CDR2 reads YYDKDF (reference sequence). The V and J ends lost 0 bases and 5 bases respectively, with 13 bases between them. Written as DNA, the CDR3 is TGTGCCACCAGCAGAGATGGGGGTTATCAGGAGACCCAGTACTTC. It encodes CATSRDGGYQETQYF.

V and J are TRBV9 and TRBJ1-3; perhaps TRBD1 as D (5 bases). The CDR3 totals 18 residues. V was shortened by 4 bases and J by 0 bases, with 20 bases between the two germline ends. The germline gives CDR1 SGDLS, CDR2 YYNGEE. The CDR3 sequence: CASSPDSESYHSGNTIYF. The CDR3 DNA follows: TGTGCCAGCAGCCCAGACAGCGAATCCTACCACTCTGGAAACACCATATATTTT.

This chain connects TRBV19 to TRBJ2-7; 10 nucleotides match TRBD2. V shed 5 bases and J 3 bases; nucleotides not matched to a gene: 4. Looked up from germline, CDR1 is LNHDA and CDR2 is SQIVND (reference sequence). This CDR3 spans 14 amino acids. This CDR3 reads CASSLAGENYEQYF. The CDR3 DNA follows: TGTGCCAGTAGTCTAGCGGGGGAGAACTACGAGCAGTACTTC. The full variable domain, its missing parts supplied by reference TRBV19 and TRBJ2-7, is DGGITQSPKYLFRKEGQNVTLSCEQNLNHDAMYWYRQDPGQGLRLIYYSQIVNDFQKGDIAEGYSVSREKKESFPLTVTSAQKNPTAFYLCASSLAGENYEQYFGPGTRLTVT.

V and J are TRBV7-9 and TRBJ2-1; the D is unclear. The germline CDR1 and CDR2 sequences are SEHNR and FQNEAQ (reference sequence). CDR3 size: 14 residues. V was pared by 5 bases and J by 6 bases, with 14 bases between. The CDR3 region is CASSDQLRSNEQFF. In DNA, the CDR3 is TGTGCCAGCAGCGATCAACTGAGGAGCAATGAGCAGTTCTTC.

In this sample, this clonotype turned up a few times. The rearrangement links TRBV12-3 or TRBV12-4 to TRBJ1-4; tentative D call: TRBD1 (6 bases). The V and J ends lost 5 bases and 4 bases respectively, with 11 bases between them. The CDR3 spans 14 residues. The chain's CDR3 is CASSRQGSNEKLFF. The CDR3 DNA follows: TGTGCCAGCAGTCGTCAGGGGAGTAATGAAAAACTGTTTTTT.

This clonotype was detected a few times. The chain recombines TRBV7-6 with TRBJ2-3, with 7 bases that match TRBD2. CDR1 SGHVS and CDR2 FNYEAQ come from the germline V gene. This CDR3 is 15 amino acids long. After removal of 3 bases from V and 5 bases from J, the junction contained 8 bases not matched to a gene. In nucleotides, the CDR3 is TGTGCCAGCAGCTTTTCGGTCGAGCGGGGAGATACGCAGTATTTT. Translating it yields CASSFSVERGDTQYF.

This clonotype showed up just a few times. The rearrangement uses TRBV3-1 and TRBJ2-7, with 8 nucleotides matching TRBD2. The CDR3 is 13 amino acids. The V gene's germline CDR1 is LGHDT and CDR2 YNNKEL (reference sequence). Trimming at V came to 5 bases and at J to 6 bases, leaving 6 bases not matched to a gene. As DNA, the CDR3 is TGTGCCAGCAGCTCGGGACTAGACGGCGAGCAGTACTTC. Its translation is CASSSGLDGEQYF.

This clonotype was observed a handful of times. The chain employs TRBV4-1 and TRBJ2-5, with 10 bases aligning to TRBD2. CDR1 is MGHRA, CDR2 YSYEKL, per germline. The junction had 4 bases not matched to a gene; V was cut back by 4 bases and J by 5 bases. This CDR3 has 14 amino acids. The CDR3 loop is CASSLLAGLETQYF. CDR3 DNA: TGCGCCAGCAGCCTACTAGCGGGGCTGGAGACCCAGTACTTC.

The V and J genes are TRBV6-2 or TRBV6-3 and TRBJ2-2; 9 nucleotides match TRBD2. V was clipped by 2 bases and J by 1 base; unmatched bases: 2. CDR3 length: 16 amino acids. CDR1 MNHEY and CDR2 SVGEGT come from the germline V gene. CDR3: CASSYQTSGNTGELFF. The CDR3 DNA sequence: TGTGCCAGCAGTTACCAGACTAGCGGGAACACCGGGGAGCTGTTTTTT.

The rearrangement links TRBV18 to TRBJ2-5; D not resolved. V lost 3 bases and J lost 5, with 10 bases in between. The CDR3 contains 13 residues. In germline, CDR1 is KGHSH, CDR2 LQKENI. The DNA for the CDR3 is TGTGCCAGCTCACCTGACATCTGGGAGACCCAGTACTTC. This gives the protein CASSPDIWETQYF.

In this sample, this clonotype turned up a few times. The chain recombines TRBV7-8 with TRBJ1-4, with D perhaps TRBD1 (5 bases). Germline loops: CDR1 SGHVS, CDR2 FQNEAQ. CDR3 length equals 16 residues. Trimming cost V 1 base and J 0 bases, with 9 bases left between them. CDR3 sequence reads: CASSLEWDPTNEKLFF. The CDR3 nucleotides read TGTGCCAGCAGCTTAGAATGGGACCCAACTAATGAAAAACTGTTTTTT.

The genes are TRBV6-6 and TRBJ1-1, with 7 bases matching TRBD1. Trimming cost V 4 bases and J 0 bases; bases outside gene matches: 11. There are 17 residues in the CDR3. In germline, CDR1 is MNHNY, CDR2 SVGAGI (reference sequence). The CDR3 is CASSSTPGTVMNTEAFF. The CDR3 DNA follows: TGTGCCAGCAGTTCTACCCCAGGGACAGTTATGAACACTGAAGCTTTCTTT.

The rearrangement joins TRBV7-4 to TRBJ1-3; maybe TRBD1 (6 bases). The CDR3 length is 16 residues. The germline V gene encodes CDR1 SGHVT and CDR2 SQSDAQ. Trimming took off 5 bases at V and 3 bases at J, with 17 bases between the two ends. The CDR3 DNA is TGTGCCAGCAGCCGGGGGGCCTCCGCGATTGGAAACACCATATATTTT. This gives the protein CASSRGASAIGNTIYF.

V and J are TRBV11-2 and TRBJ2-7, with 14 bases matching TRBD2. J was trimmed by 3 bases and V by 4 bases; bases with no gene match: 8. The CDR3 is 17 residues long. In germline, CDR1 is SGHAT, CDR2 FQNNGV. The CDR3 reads CASSSGTSGRSYYEQYF. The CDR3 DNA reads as TGTGCCAGCAGCTCTGGGACTAGCGGGAGAAGCTACTACGAGCAGTACTTC.

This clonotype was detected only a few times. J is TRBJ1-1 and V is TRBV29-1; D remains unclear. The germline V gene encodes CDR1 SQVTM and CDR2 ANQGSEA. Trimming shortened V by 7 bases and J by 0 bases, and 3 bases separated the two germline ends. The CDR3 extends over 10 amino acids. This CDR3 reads CSGLNTEAFF. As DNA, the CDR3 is TGCAGCGGATTGAACACTGAAGCTTTCTTT.

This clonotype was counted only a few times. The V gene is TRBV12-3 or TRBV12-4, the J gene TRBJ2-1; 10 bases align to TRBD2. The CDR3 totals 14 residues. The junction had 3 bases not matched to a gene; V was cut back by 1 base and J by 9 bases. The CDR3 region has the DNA TGTGCCAGCAGTTTAGAACTAGCGGGGACTGAGCAGTTCTTC. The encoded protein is CASSLELAGTEQFF.

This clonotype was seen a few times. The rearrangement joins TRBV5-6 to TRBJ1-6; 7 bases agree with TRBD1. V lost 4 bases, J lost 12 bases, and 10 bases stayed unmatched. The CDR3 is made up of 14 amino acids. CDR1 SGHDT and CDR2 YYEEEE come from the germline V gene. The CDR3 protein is CASSMPDRAGPLHF. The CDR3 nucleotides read TGTGCCAGCAGCATGCCCGACAGGGCCGGACCCCTCCACTTT.

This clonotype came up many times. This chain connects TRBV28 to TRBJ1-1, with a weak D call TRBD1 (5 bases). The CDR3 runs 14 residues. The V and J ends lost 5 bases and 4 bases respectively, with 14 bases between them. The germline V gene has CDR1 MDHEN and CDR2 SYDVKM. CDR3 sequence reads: CASSPGWDGTEAFF. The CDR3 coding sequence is TGTGCCAGCAGTCCCGGGTGGGACGGCACTGAAGCTTTCTTT.

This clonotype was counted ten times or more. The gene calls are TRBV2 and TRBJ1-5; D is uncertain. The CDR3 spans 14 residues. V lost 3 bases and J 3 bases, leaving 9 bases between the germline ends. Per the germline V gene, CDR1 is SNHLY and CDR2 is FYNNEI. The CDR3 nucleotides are TGTGCCAGCAGTGAGACTGGGTTCAATCAGCCCCAGCATTTT. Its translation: CASSETGFNQPQHF.

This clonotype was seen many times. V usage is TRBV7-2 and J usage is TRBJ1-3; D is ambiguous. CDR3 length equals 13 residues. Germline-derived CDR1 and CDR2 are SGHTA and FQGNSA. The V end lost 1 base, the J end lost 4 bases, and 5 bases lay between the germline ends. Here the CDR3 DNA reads TGTGCCAGCAGCTTAGTTACGGGAAACACCATATATTTT. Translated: CASSLVTGNTIYF.

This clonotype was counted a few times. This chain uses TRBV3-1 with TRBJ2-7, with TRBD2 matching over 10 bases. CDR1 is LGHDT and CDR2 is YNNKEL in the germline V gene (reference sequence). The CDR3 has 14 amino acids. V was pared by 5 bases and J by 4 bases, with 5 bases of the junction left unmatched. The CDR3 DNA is TGTGCCAGCAGCTTTGGACTAGCGGAGTACGAGCAGTACTTC. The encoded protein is CASSFGLAEYEQYF.